These 30 T cell receptor beta chains originate from one sample sequenced in a study of T cell responses to AZD1222 COVID-19 vaccine. Clones were sequenced by immunoSEQ multiplex PCR, and TCRdb holds only the in-frame ones, with some missing. The sample includes 100,000 to 150,000 clones, around 90% of them seen just once. The sample here was peripheral blood, taken on day 0 of AZD1222 vaccination. The receptors here all came from an adult in good health.

The chain carries TRBV15 and TRBJ1-3, with 9 bases fitting TRBD1. Germline CDR1 LNHNV, CDR2 YYDKDF (reference sequence). V shed 5 bases and J 4 bases; nucleotides not matched to a gene: 3. The CDR3 runs 14 residues. The CDR3 DNA sequence: TGTGCCACCAGCCCGACAGGGGGAGGAAACACCATATATTTT. Its protein is CATSPTGGGNTIYF.

This chain uses TRBV6-5 with TRBJ1-6; perhaps TRBD1 as D (5 bases). Trimming stripped 7 bases from V and 7 bases from J, with 17 bases between. From germline, CDR1 is MNHEY and CDR2 SVGAGI. The CDR3 loop spans 15 amino acids. CDR3: CASKFGDGPNSPLHF. In DNA, the CDR3 is TGTGCCAGCAAGTTTGGGGACGGCCCAAATTCACCCCTCCACTTT.

This clone was seen only a few times. The chain employs TRBV6-1 and TRBJ1-1; tentative D call: TRBD1 (5 bases). The CDR3 has 14 residues. Germline V CDR1 and CDR2: MNHNS, SASEGT. Trimming removed 2 bases from V and 0 bases from J, with 7 bases in between. This chain's CDR3 is CASSERGVNTEAFF. CDR3 nucleotides: TGTGCCAGCAGTGAACGGGGGGTGAACACTGAAGCTTTCTTT.

The chain links TRBV7-2 to TRBJ2-5, with D possibly TRBD1 on 6 matching bases. V lost 4 bases to trimming and J lost 5 bases, with 11 bases between them. Germline CDR1 SGHTA, CDR2 FQGNSA. The CDR3 is 13 amino acids. Written as DNA, the CDR3 is TGTGCCAGCAGCTCGGGAACAGGGGAGACCCAGTACTTC. Translation: CASSSGTGETQYF. Together with reference TRBV7-2 and TRBJ2-5, the CDR3 gives the full variable domain: GAGVSQSPSNKVTEKGKDVELRCDPISGHTALYWYRQSLGQGLEFLIYFQGNSAPDKSGLPSDRFSAERTGGSVSTLTIQRTQQEDSAVYLCASSSGTGETQYFGPGTRLLVL.

The chain carries TRBV29-1 and TRBJ2-1, with 8 nucleotides matching TRBD1. Trimming removed 4 bases from V and 4 bases from J; junction bases left unmatched: 12. Germline-derived CDR1 and CDR2 are SQVTM and ANQGSEA. This CDR3 is 16 amino acids long. This chain's CDR3 is CSVGSAGTGLYNEQFF. CDR3 DNA sequence: TGCAGCGTTGGATCGGCCGGGACAGGACTATACAATGAGCAGTTCTTC.

The DNA of the CDR3 is TGTGCCAGCAGTACACAGGGGGACACTGAAGCTTTCTTT. Translating it yields CASSTQGDTEAFF. The chain has TRBV2 and TRBJ1-1; TRBD1 matches 8 bases. Germline V gives CDR1 SNHLY, CDR2 FYNNEI. CDR3 length equals 13 residues. The V segment lost 5 bases and the J segment 3 bases; nucleotides outside the gene matches: 2.

CDR3 sequence: CASSQGHPSGNTIYF. The CDR3 nucleotides read TGTGCCAGCAGCCAAGGGCACCCCTCTGGAAACACCATATATTTT. This chain links TRBV3-1 (or the pseudogene TRBV3-2) with TRBJ1-3, with D hard to call. The CDR3 covers 15 residues. V was cut by 1 base and J by 0 bases, with 7 bases left in between. Germline loops: CDR1 LGHDT, CDR2 YNNKEL (reference sequence).

V usage is TRBV7-9 and J usage is TRBJ2-1, with D unclear. Germline V gene sequence: CDR1 SEHNR, CDR2 FQNEAQ (reference sequence). Trimming pared 2 bases from V and 2 bases from J, leaving 13 bases between. The CDR3 consists of 16 residues. The DNA of the CDR3 is TGTGCCAGCAGCTTAAAATCGGCAGTAACCTACAATGAGCAGTTCTTC. This translates into CASSLKSAVTYNEQFF.

V and J are TRBV30 and TRBJ2-2; the D call may be TRBD1 or TRBD2 (7 bases each). Germline values: CDR1 GTSNPN, CDR2 SVGIG (reference sequence). Trimming removed 0 bases at V and 6 bases at J, with 14 bases between. CDR3 length: 15 amino acids. The CDR3 region is CAWSVLTGRAGELFF. In DNA, the CDR3 is TGTGCCTGGAGTGTACTGACAGGGAGGGCCGGGGAGCTGTTTTTT.

The CDR3 reads CASSLVGVTNEKLFF. The DNA of the CDR3 is TGCGCCAGCAGCTTGGTTGGAGTCACTAATGAAAAACTGTTTTTT. V usage is TRBV5-1 and J usage is TRBJ1-4; no clear D gene. CDR1 and CDR2 (germline): SGHRS, YFSETQ. The CDR3 sequence is 15 residues long. V was cut by 0 bases and J by 2 bases, with 8 bases left in between. The full variable domain, with the rest looked up from reference TRBV5-1 and TRBJ1-4, is KAGVTQTPRYLIKTRGQQVTLSCSPISGHRSVSWYQQTPGQGLQFLFEYFSETQRNKGNFPGRFSGRQFSNSRSEMNVSTLELGDSALYLCASSLVGVTNEKLFFGSGTQLSVL.

V gene TRBV7-9 combines with J gene TRBJ2-5; 8 positions agree with TRBD2. Germline V CDR1 and CDR2: SEHNR, FQNEAQ (reference sequence). The CDR3 extends over 15 amino acids. V gave up 5 bases and J gave up 4 bases; unmatched junction bases: 9. CDR3 coding DNA: TGTGCCAGCAGCCCTAGCGGGTTAAGCGGAGAGACCCAGTACTTC. It encodes CASSPSGLSGETQYF.

The DNA for the CDR3 is TGCGCCAGCAGCTCACTGCTAGGGCGGGAAAATGAGCAGTTCTTC. Its translation: CASSSLLGRENEQFF. This chain uses TRBV5-1 with TRBJ2-1; tentatively, D is TRBD2 (6 bases). The germline V gene encodes CDR1 SGHRS and CDR2 YFSETQ. Trimming cost V 3 bases and J 7 bases, with 17 bases left between them. The CDR3 extends over 15 amino acids.

The chain joins TRBV9 to TRBJ2-5; the D is unclear. V lost 3 bases, J lost 3 bases, and 3 bases lay in between. CDR1 and CDR2 from the germline V gene are SGDLS and YYNGEE. The CDR3 contains 11 residues. For the CDR3, the DNA is TGTGCCAGCAGCGCCGAAGAGACCCAGTACTTC. It yields the protein CASSAEETQYF.

The V call is TRBV11-2, the J call TRBJ1-5, with D possibly TRBD1 on 6 matching bases. The CDR3 has 13 residues. The V end lost 5 bases, the J end lost 7 bases, and 12 bases lay between the germline ends. Germline CDR1 and CDR2: SGHAT and FQNNGV. The CDR3 DNA reads TGTGCCAGCAGCACCCGGGACAACCAGCCCCAGCATTTT. Its protein is CASSTRDNQPQHF. Full variable domain (outside the CDR3, taken from reference TRBV11-2 and TRBJ1-5): EAGVAQSPRYKIIEKRQSVAFWCNPISGHATLYWYQQILGQGPKLLIQFQNNGVVDDSQLPKDRFSAERLKGVDSTLKIQPAKLEDSAVYLCASSTRDNQPQHFGDGTRLSIL.

The chain uses TRBV6-6 and TRBJ2-5; D perhaps matches TRBD2 (5 bases). The CDR3 is 13 residues long. Trimming took 7 bases from V and 6 from J, leaving 15 bases between them. Germline lookup yields CDR1 MNHNY and CDR2 SVGAGI (reference sequence). The CDR3 sequence: CASTPRIGKTQYF. The CDR3 DNA follows: TGTGCCAGCACCCCCCGGATCGGGAAGACCCAGTACTTC.

The chain joins TRBV14 to TRBJ2-7; the match to TRBD2 covers 7 bases. Germline V lookup: CDR1 SGHDN, CDR2 FVKESK. The length of the CDR3 is 17 residues. After removal of 0 bases from V and 3 bases from J, the junction contained 11 bases not matched to a gene. The CDR3 sequence is CASSQEGLSLGGYEQYF. CDR3 in DNA: TGTGCCAGCAGCCAAGAGGGACTAAGCTTGGGGGGCTACGAGCAGTACTTC.

J is TRBJ1-6 and V is TRBV25-1; 7 nucleotides agree with TRBD1. CDR3 size: 13 residues. V lost 7 bases to trimming and J lost 8 bases; unmatched junction nucleotides: 5. The germline gives CDR1 MGHDK, CDR2 SYGVNS. The CDR3 DNA sequence: TGTGCCAGCACAAGACAGGGAGATTCACCCCTCCACTTT. As protein: CASTRQGDSPLHF.

The rearrangement uses TRBV10-3 and TRBJ1-6; D is ambiguous. Trimming removed 8 bases from V and 4 bases from J, with 9 bases in between. This CDR3 comprises 13 residues. The germline V gene has CDR1 ENHRY and CDR2 SYGVKD. The CDR3 DNA reads TGTGCCATCTGGTCGGGTTATAATTCACCCCTCCACTTT. It codes for CAIWSGYNSPLHF.

V gene TRBV27 combines with J gene TRBJ2-3; weak D call: TRBD1 (6 bases). The V gene lost 7 bases and the J gene lost 1 base, with 18 bases spanning the gap. Germline CDR1 is MNHEY and CDR2 is SMNVEV (reference sequence). The CDR3 loop spans 16 amino acids. The CDR3 region has the DNA TGTGCCAGCACTACCGCCGGGACACTACGCACAGATACGCAGTATTTT. Amino acid sequence: CASTTAGTLRTDTQYF.

V gene TRBV9 combines with J gene TRBJ2-3; D may correspond to TRBD1 or TRBD2 (5 bases each). The CDR3 runs 15 residues. The V gene lost 3 bases and the J gene lost 0 bases, with 11 bases spanning the gap. Germline CDR1 reads SGDLS; CDR2 reads YYNGEE. CDR3 amino acids: CASSDRDQSTDTQYF. CDR3 bases: TGTGCCAGCAGCGACCGGGACCAGAGCACAGATACGCAGTATTTT.

The chain couples TRBV29-1 to TRBJ1-2, with D possibly being TRBD1 (5 bases). Between the trimmed V and J ends, which lost 3 bases and 7 bases, there was a span of 12 bases. Germline V CDR1 and CDR2: SQVTM, ANQGSEA. CDR3 length: 12 amino acids. Here the CDR3 reads CSVDAGLRGYTF. The CDR3 bases are TGCAGCGTTGATGCAGGGCTGCGTGGCTACACCTTC.

The chain is built from TRBV5-1 and TRBJ1-2, with D tentatively TRBD1 (5 bases). V was pared by 0 bases and J by 2 bases, with 8 bases between. Per the germline V gene, CDR1 is SGHRS and CDR2 is YFSETQ. This CDR3 is built from 14 residues. The CDR3 nucleotides are TGCGCCAGCAGCTTGGGGGGACGGAACTATGGCTACACCTTC. Translation: CASSLGGRNYGYTF.

The rearrangement joins TRBV28 to TRBJ1-2, with TRBD1 as a possible D gene (5 bases). CDR1 is MDHEN and CDR2 is SYDVKM in the germline V gene. CDR3 length: 12 residues. V dropped 6 bases and J dropped 8 bases, with 13 bases sitting between them. CDR3 residues: CASSKQQGGYTF. For the CDR3, the DNA is TGTGCCAGCAGCAAACAGCAGGGCGGCTACACCTTC.

The J gene is TRBJ1-2, the V gene TRBV19; D perhaps matches TRBD1 (5 bases). Germline loops: CDR1 LNHDA, CDR2 SQIVND (reference sequence). V gave up 5 bases and J gave up 8 bases, with 18 bases separating them. The CDR3 is 14 amino acids. CDR3 in amino acids: CASSGGMGEGGYTF. CDR3 coding DNA: TGTGCCAGTAGTGGTGGGATGGGGGAAGGAGGCTACACCTTC. The variable domain in full, completed from reference TRBV19 and TRBJ1-2, reads DGGITQSPKYLFRKEGQNVTLSCEQNLNHDAMYWYRQDPGQGLRLIYYSQIVNDFQKGDIAEGYSVSREKKESFPLTVTSAQKNPTAFYLCASSGGMGEGGYTFGSGTRLTVV.

The J gene is TRBJ2-1, the V gene TRBV2, with 8 nucleotides matching TRBD2. The germline gives CDR1 SNHLY, CDR2 FYNNEI. This CDR3 is built from 14 residues. Losses at the gene ends were 7 bases for V and 6 bases for J; bases not matched to a gene: 8. CDR3 sequence: CASIMDSGGNEQFF. The CDR3 coding sequence is TGTGCCAGCATCATGGACAGCGGGGGCAATGAGCAGTTCTTC.

V and J are TRBV19 and TRBJ1-1; no clear D. V gave up 0 bases and J gave up 1 base, with 3 bases separating them. Germline assignment: CDR1 LNHDA and CDR2 SQIVND (reference sequence). The CDR3 consists of 13 residues. CDR3 protein: CASSIDRNTEAFF. The CDR3, as DNA: TGTGCCAGTAGTATAGACCGGAACACTGAAGCTTTCTTT.

V usage is TRBV7-9 and J usage is TRBJ2-7; TRBD2 is a possible D gene (6 bases). V was trimmed by 4 bases and J by 4 bases, leaving 14 bases between them. The germline V gene encodes CDR1 SEHNR and CDR2 FQNEAQ (reference sequence). The CDR3 runs to 14 residues. In nucleotides, the CDR3 is TGTGCCAGCAGCTGGGGGGAAGGCATTTACGAGCAGTACTTC. Amino acid sequence: CASSWGEGIYEQYF.

This chain joins TRBV5-1 and TRBJ2-7, with TRBD2 as a possible D gene (5 bases). The CDR3 is made up of 13 amino acids. Germline V gives CDR1 SGHRS, CDR2 YFSETQ. Trimming removed 2 bases at V and 0 bases at J, with 6 bases between. CDR3 protein: CASSFGVSYEQYF. CDR3 DNA: TGCGCCAGCAGCTTCGGGGTCTCCTACGAGCAGTACTTC.

The CDR3 DNA sequence: TGTGCCAGCAGCTTAGACGGAACTAGCACAGATACGCAGTATTTT. Amino acids: CASSLDGTSTDTQYF. V and J are TRBV7-9 and TRBJ2-3; no clear D. Germline CDR1 SEHNR, CDR2 FQNEAQ (reference sequence). The ends were cut back, 1 base at V and 0 bases at J, with 8 bases in the middle. The CDR3 sequence is 15 residues long.

The chain links TRBV6-5 to TRBJ2-7, with D perhaps TRBD2 (6 bases). V dropped 6 bases and J dropped 7 bases, with 13 bases sitting between them. CDR3 length equals 12 residues. Per germline, CDR1 MNHEY and CDR2 SVGAGI. CDR3 in amino acids: CASSGTPREQYF. The CDR3 nucleotides are TGTGCCAGCAGCGGGACTCCGCGGGAGCAGTACTTC.